The 7 T cell receptor beta chains in this list originate from one sample, sequenced in a study of T cells in tumors after PD-1 blockade. Produced via immunoSEQ multiplex PCR; TCRdb's table is partial and in-frame only. This table has 23,000 or so clones, about 82% appearing once. This specimen was PBMCs, taken after anti-PD-1 treatment. These receptors were obtained from a human donor with basal cell carcinoma.

The chain couples TRBV9 to TRBJ1-4; no definite D call. V was trimmed by 4 bases and J by 4 bases, leaving 8 bases between them. This CDR3 spans 13 amino acids. Germline V gives CDR1 SGDLS, CDR2 YYNGEE. The CDR3 region is CASSPDLNEKLFF. CDR3 coding DNA: TGTGCCAGCAGCCCCGACCTTAATGAAAAACTGTTTTTT. Looking up the rest from reference TRBV9 and TRBJ1-4 gives the full variable domain: DSGVTQTPKHLITATGQRVTLRCSPRSGDLSVYWYQQSLDQGLQFLIQYYNGEERAKGNILERFSAQQFPDLHSELNLSSLELGDSALYFCASSPDLNEKLFFGSGTQLSVL.

J is TRBJ2-3 and V is TRBV9; 10 bases match TRBD2. The CDR3 spans 16 residues. Germline values: CDR1 SGDLS, CDR2 YYNGEE. The V gene end was trimmed by 2 bases and the J gene end by 5 bases; junction bases not matched to a gene: 8. The CDR3 region has the DNA TGTGCCAGCAGCGTGGCAGCGGGGGGGCCGGGAGATACGCAGTATTTT. Encoded protein: CASSVAAGGPGDTQYF.

The chain couples TRBV19 to TRBJ1-2, with TRBD1 identical over 11 bases. Germline CDR1 and CDR2: LNHDA and SQIVND (reference sequence). The CDR3 has 13 residues. Trimming removed 8 bases from V and 3 bases from J; junction bases left unmatched: 2. The CDR3 here is CASGDRGYYGYTF. The CDR3 nucleotides are TGTGCCAGTGGGGACAGGGGGTACTATGGCTACACCTTC.

The chain employs TRBV19 and TRBJ1-4, with D possibly TRBD1 on 6 matching bases. Trimming removed 3 bases from V and 4 bases from J, with 12 bases in between. This CDR3 is 15 amino acids long. Per germline, CDR1 LNHDA and CDR2 SQIVND (reference sequence). CDR3 nucleotides: TGTGCCAGTAGTATTACGGACAGCTATAATGAAAAACTGTTTTTT. Protein product: CASSITDSYNEKLFF.

The V and J genes are TRBV3-1 (or the pseudogene TRBV3-2) and TRBJ2-7; no clear D. From germline, CDR1 is LGHDT and CDR2 YNNKEL (reference sequence). CDR3 length: 14 amino acids. V lost 8 bases and J lost 3, with 17 bases in between. In DNA, the CDR3 is TGTGCCAGCGGCAACTATCAGAGGAACTACGAGCAGTACTTC. Translating it yields CASGNYQRNYEQYF.

V is TRBV6-6 and J is TRBJ2-1; D may be TRBD2 (7 bases). CDR3 size: 15 residues. The germline gives CDR1 MNHNY, CDR2 SVGAGI (reference sequence). Between the trimmed V and J ends, which lost 0 bases and 7 bases, there was a span of 13 bases. The CDR3 loop is CASSYSRGAINEQFF. The DNA for the CDR3 is TGTGCCAGCAGTTACTCCCGGGGGGCAATAAATGAGCAGTTCTTC.

The chain recombines TRBV5-1 with TRBJ2-3; D ambiguous. V was shortened by 1 base and J by 4 bases, with 10 bases between the two germline ends. CDR3 length: 14 amino acids. Germline CDR1 is SGHRS and CDR2 is YFSETQ. CDR3 bases: TGCGCCAGCAGCTTGAGATTGGGGTCAGATACGCAGTATTTT. It yields the protein CASSLRLGSDTQYF.